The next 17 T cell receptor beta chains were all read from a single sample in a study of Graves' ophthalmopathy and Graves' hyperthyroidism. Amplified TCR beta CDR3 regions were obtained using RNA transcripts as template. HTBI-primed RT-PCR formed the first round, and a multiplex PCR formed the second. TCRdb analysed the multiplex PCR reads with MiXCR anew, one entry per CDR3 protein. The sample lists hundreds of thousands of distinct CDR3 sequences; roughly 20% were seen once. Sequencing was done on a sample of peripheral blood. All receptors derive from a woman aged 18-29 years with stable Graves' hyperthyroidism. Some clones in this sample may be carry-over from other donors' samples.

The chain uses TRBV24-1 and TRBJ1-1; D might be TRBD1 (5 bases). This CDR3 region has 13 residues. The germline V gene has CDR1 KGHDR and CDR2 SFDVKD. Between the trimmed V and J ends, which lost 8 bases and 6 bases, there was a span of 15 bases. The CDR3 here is CATKSGMGAEAFF. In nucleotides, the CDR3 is TGTGCCACCAAAAGTGGAATGGGGGCTGAAGCTTTCTTT.

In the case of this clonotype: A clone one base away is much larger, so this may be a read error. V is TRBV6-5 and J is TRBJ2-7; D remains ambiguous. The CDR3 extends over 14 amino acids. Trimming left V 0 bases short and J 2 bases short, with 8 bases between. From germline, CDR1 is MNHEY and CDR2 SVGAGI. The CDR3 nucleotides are TGTGCCAGCAGTTACTCGCGTCAGCCCTACGAGCAGTACTTC. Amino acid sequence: CASSYSRQPYEQYF.

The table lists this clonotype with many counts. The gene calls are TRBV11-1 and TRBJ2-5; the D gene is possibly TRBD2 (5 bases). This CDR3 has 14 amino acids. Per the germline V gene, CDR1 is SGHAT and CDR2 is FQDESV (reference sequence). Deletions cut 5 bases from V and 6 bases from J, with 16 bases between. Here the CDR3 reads CASSAPGHGKTQYF. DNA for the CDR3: TGTGCCAGCAGCGCGCCGGGCCACGGGAAGACCCAGTACTTC. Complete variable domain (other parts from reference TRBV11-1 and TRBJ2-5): EAEVAQSPRYKITEKSQAVAFWCDPISGHATLYWYRQILGQGPELLVQFQDESVVDDSQLPKDRFSAERLKGVDSTLKIQPAELGDSAMYLCASSAPGHGKTQYFGPGTRLLVL.

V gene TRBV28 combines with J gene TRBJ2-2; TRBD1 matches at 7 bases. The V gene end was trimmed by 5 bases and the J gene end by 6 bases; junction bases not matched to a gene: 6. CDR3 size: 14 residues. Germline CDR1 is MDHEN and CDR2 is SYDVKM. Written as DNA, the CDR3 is TGTGCCAGCAGTAGCCTGGGACAGCCCGGGGAGCTGTTTTTT. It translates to CASSSLGQPGELFF.

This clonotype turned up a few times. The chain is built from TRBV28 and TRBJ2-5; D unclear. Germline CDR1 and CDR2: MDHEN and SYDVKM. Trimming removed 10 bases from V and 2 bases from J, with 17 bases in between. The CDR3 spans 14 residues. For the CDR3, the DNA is TGTGCCACCACTGTCTTAGACAAACAAGAGACCCAGTACTTC. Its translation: CATTVLDKQETQYF.

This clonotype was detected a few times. The CDR3 sequence is CATRGGRKDYGYTF. For the CDR3, the DNA is TGTGCCACGAGAGGGGGCAGAAAAGACTATGGCTACACCTTC. The chain employs TRBV6-1 and TRBJ1-2; 7 nucleotides align to TRBD1. With 10 bases clipped from V and 3 bases from J, the junction kept 11 bases outside the gene matches. The germline V gene has CDR1 MNHNS and CDR2 SASEGT. This CDR3 contains 14 residues.

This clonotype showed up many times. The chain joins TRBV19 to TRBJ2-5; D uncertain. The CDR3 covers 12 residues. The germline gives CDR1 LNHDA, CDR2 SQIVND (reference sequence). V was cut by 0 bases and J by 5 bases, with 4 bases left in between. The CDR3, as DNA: TGTGCCAGTAGTATAGAGGGCGAGACCCAGTACTTC. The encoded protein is CASSIEGETQYF.

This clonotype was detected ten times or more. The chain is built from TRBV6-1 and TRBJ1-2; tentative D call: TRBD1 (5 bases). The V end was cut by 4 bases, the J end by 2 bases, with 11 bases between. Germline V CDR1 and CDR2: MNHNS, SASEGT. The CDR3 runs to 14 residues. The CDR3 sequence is CASSAPTDNYGYTF. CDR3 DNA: TGTGCCAGCAGTGCACCGACAGACAACTATGGCTACACCTTC.

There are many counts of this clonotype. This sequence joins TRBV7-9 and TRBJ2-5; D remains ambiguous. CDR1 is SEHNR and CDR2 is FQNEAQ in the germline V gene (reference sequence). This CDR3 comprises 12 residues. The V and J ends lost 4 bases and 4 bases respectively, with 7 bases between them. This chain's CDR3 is CASSSYGETQYF. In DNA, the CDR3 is TGTGCCAGCAGCTCTTATGGAGAGACCCAGTACTTC.

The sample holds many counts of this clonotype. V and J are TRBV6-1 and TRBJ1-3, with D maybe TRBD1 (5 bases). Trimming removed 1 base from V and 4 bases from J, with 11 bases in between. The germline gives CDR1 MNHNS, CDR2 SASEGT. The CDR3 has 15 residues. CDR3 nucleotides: TGTGCCAGCAGTGAAGTTGTGGGGCGGGGAAACACCATATATTTT. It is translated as CASSEVVGRGNTIYF.

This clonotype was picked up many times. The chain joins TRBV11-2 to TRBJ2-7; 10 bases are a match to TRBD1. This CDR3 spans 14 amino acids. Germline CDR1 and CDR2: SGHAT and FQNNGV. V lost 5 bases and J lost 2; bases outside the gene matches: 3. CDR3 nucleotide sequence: TGTGCCAGCAGCGGGGACAGGGGCCCCTACGAGCAGTACTTC. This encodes CASSGDRGPYEQYF.

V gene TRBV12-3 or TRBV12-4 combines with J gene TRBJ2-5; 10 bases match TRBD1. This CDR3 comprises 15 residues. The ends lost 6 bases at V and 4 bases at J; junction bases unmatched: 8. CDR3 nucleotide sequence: TGTGCCAGCAGCAGGACAGGGGGTAGGGGAGAGACCCAGTACTTC. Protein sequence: CASSRTGGRGETQYF.

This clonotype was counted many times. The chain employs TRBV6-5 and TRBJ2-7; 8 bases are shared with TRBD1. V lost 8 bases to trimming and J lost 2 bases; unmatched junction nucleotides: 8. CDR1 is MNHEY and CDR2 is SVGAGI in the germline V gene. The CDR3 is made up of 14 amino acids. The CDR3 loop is CASSRDRLTYEQYF. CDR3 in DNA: TGTGCCAGCTCCCGGGACAGGCTGACCTACGAGCAGTACTTC.

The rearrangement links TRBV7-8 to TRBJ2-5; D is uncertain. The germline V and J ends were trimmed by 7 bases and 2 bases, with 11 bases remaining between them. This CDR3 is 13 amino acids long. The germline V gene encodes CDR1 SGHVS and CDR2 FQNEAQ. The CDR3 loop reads CASIGMGQETQYF. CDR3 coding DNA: TGTGCCAGCATAGGGATGGGGCAAGAGACCCAGTACTTC.

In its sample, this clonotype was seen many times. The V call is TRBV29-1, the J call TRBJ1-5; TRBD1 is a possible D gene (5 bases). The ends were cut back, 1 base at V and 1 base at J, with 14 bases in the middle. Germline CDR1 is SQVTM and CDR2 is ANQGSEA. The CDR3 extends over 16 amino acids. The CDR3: CSVEVGSGGSNQPQHF. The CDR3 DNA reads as TGCAGCGTTGAAGTAGGAAGCGGGGGGAGCAATCAGCCCCAGCATTTT.

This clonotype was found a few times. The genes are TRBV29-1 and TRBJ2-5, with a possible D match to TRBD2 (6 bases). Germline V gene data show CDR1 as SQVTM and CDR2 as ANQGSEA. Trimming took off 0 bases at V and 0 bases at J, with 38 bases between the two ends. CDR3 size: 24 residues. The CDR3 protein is CSVEDPLARRGKEPWHWYQETQYF. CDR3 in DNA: TGCAGCGTTGAAGATCCCTTGGCTAGGAGGGGTAAAGAACCCTGGCATTGGTACCAAGAGACCCAGTACTTC.

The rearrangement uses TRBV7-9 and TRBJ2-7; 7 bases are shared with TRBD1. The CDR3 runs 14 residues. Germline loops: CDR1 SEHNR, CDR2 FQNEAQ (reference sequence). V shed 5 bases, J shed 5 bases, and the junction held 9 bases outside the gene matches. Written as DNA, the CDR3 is TGTGCCAGCAGCACGGCGACAGGGATAAACGAGCAGTACTTC. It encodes CASSTATGINEQYF.